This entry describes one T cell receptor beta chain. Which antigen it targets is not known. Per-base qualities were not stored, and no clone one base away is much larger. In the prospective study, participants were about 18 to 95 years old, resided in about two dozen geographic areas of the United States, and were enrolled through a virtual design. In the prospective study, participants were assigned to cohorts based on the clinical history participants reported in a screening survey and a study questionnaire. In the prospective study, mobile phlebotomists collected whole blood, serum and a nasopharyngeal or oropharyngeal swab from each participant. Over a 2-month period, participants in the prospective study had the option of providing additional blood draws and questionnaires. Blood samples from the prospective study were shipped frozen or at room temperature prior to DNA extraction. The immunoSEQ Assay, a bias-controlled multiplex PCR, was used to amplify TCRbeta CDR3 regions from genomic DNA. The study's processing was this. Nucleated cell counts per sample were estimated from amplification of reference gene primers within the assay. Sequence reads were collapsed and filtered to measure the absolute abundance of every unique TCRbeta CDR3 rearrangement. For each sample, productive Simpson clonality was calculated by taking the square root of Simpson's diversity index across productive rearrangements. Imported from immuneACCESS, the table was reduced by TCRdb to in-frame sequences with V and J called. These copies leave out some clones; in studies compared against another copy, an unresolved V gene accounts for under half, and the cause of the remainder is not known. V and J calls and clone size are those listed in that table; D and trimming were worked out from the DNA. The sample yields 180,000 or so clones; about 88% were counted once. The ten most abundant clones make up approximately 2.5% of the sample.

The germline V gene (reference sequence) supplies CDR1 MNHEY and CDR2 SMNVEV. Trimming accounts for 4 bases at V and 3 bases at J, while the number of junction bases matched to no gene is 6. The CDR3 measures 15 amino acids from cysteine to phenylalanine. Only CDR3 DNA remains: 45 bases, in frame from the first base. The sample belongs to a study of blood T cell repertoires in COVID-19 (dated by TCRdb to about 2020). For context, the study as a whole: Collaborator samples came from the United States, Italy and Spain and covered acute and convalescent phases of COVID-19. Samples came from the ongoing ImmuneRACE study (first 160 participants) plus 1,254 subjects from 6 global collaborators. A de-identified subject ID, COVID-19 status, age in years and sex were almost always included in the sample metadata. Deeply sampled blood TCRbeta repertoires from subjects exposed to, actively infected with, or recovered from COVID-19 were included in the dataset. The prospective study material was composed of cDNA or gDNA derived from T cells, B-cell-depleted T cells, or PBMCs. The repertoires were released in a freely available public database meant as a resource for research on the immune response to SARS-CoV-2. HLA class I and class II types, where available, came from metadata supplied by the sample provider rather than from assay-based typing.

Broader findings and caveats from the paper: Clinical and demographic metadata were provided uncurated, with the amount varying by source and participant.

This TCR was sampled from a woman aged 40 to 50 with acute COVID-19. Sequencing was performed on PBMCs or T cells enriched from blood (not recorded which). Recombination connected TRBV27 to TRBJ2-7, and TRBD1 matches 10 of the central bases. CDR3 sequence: CASSSWTGGDYEQYF. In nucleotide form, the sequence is TGTGCCAGCAGTTCGTGGACAGGGGGAGACTACGAGCAGTACTTC.